Sequencing of this T cell receptor beta chain was carried out in a study of cytomegalovirus exposure and HLA in healthy donors. Study-wide context: About 85 million unique TCRs from HLA-typed donors were held in an early release of data.

Points on this clone: The target antigen is unknown.

Study results and caveats: A list of 150 to 200 TCR beta chains associated with cytomegalovirus was given. In a later analysis, across HLA loci, associated TCR counts were highest for DRB1, lowest for HLA-C.

PCR involved 60 Vbeta and 13 Jbeta primers. Authors' methods: Approximately 11 million of the about 80 million unique TCR beta chains counted in a later analysis were shared. Here immunoSEQ multiplex PCR was the method, and the copy in TCRdb shows in-frame clones only, minus some. D and trimming were read from the DNA, whereas the V and J calls and clone size are those reported in that table. The sample lists some 150,000 clones, around four fifths occurring once. The V and J ends lost 4 bases and 4 bases, in that order; junction bases with no gene match: 5. CDR3 length: 14 residues. Germline V lookup: CDR1 SGHDT, CDR2 YYEEEE.

Sequencing was carried out using PBMCs. The genes are TRBV5-6 and TRBJ2-1; TRBD2 matches at 7 bases. The sequence came from a male donor in good health and CMV-seronegative. The CDR3 spells CASSRGRAYNEQFF. The DNA of the CDR3 is TGTGCCAGCAGCCGGGGGAGGGCTTACAATGAGCAGTTCTTC.